This is a list of T cell receptor beta chains from one sample in a study of control samples from healthy donors and cancer patients. Assay used: immunoSEQ multiplex PCR; TCRdb lists only in-frame clones, some missing. This repertoire shows tens of thousands of clones, roughly nine tenths found once; its top ten account for around 5.1%. Sequencing used PBMCs. The receptors shown here come from a man aged 60 to 75 with colorectal cancer. Both conserved end residues are part of each CDR3. D genes are given only for firm matches. Clone size is given for some rows only: seen once, a few or many times, or a class if the clone is expanded.

NA,TRBV11-3,NA,TRBJ1-1,CASPVGCAFF,TGTGCCAGCCCCGTGGGGTGCGCTTTCTTT
NA,TRBV3-1/TRBV3-2,NA,TRBJ1-6,CASSHFKGVPAHSPLHF,TGTGCCAGCAGCCACTTTAAGGGGGTTCCCGCTCATTCACCCCTCCACTTT
NA,TRBV3-1/TRBV3-2,NA,TRBJ2-3,CASSQRIGGDTQYF,TGTGCCAGCAGCCAGAGAATCGGTGGCGATACGCAGTATTTT
NA,TRBV6-5,NA,TRBJ2-1,CASSYSRWQDNEQFF,TGTGCCAGCAGTTACTCGAGATGGCAGGACAATGAGCAGTTCTTC
NA,TRBV28,NA,TRBJ2-7,CASSLGPGQSTSYEQYF,TGTGCCAGCAGCCTGGGACCGGGACAATCTACCTCCTACGAGCAGTACTTC
NA,TRBV6-5,NA,TRBJ2-7,CASSYSGRYEQYF,TGTGCCAGCAGTTACTCTGGGCGTTACGAGCAGTACTTC
TRBD2,TRBV18,NA,TRBJ2-3,CATHWRETSRTDTQYF,TGTGCCACCCACTGGCGGGAGACAAGTCGGACAGATACGCAGTATTTT
NA,TRBV7-2,NA,TRBJ1-2,CASSLVTRSGYTF,TGTGCCAGCAGCTTAGTAACGCGTTCAGGCTACACCTTC
NA,TRBV4-1,NA,TRBJ1-6,CASSRGKGDNSPLHF,TGCGCCAGCAGCCGAGGGAAGGGTGATAATTCACCCCTCCACTTT
NA,TRBV10-1,NA,TRBJ2-3,CASSLAGEKPFLYDTQYF,TGCGCCAGCAGCTTGGCAGGTGAGAAACCGTTCTTGTACGATACGCAGTATTTT
NA,TRBV11-1,NA,TRBJ1-2,CASSSTGNYGYTF,TGTGCCAGCAGCTCAACAGGGAACTATGGCTACACCTTC
TRBD1,TRBV28,NA,TRBJ1-1,CASRKDRWNTEAFF,TGTGCCAGCAGAAAGGACAGGTGGAACACTGAAGCTTTCTTT
NA,TRBV12-3/TRBV12-4,NA,TRBJ1-6,CASSSSYSPLHF,TGTGCCAGCAGTTCCTCCTATTCACCCCTCCACTTT
TRBD1,TRBV5-1,NA,TRBJ1-1,CASTRTTGVNAEAFF,TGCGCCAGCACCCGTACGACAGGGGTGAACGCTGAAGCTTTCTTT
NA,TRBV7-8,NA,TRBJ2-3,CASSNGAQADTQYF,TGTGCCAGCAGCAATGGGGCCCAAGCGGATACGCAGTATTTT
TRBD2,TRBV5-5,NA,TRBJ2-1,CASSSGLAGGNEQFF,TGTGCCAGCAGCTCCGGACTAGCGGGCGGTAATGAGCAGTTCTTC
TRBD1,TRBV18,NA,TRBJ1-1,CASSPTGGFRTEAFF,TGTGCCAGCTCACCAACAGGGGGCTTTCGCACTGAAGCTTTCTTT
NA,TRBV6-5,few,TRBJ1-1,CASSWGQNTEAFF,TGTGCCAGCAGTTGGGGACAGAACACTGAAGCTTTCTTT
NA,TRBV19,NA,TRBJ2-2,CASVQGSGELFF,TGTGCCAGTGTCCAGGGTTCCGGGGAGCTGTTTTTT
NA,TRBV29-1,NA,TRBJ2-2,CSVVGLANTGELFF,TGCAGCGTTGTGGGTCTTGCAAACACCGGGGAGCTGTTTTTT
TRBD1,TRBV3-1/TRBV3-2,few,TRBJ2-1,CASSQRGDRDNEQFF,TGTGCCAGCAGCCAAAGGGGAGACAGGGACAATGAGCAGTTCTTC
TRBD2,TRBV6-1,NA,TRBJ2-2,CASSALAGVNTGELFF,TGTGCCAGCAGTGCCCTAGCGGGGGTGAACACCGGGGAGCTGTTTTTT
TRBD1,TRBV6-6,once,TRBJ1-1,CASSSVPGGAVTEAFF,TGTGCCAGCAGTTCCGTTCCAGGGGGCGCGGTCACTGAAGCTTTCTTT
TRBD2,TRBV7-8,NA,TRBJ2-1,CASSRSGGAYNEQFF,TGTGCCAGCAGCCGTAGCGGGGGGGCCTACAATGAGCAGTTCTTC
TRBD1,TRBV3-1/TRBV3-2,NA,TRBJ1-4,CASSQERGLGTGREKLFF,TGTGCCAGCAGCCAAGAAAGGGGGCTCGGGACAGGGCGTGAAAAACTGTTTTTT
NA,TRBV27,NA,TRBJ1-2,CASSPAPRGIYGYTF,TGTGCCAGCAGTCCCGCCCCCAGGGGCATCTATGGCTACACCTTC
NA,TRBV4-1,NA,TRBJ2-5,CASGPLLVSQETQYF,TGCGCCAGCGGCCCACTACTAGTGAGTCAAGAGACCCAGTACTTC
TRBD2,TRBV19,NA,TRBJ2-1,CASSPQAGDANEQFF,TGTGCCAGTAGTCCTCAAGCGGGGGACGCCAATGAGCAGTTCTTC
TRBD1,TRBV7-9,NA,TRBJ1-4,CASSFPGGEGEKLFF,TGTGCCAGCAGCTTCCCAGGGGGAGAGGGAGAAAAACTGTTTTTT
TRBD2,TRBV3-1/TRBV3-2,NA,TRBJ2-7,CASSRTSVGEQYF,TGTGCCAGCAGCCGAACTAGCGTCGGCGAGCAGTACTTC
NA,TRBV23-1,once,TRBJ2-4,CASSQAVLRVAKNIQYF,TGCGCCAGCAGTCAAGCGGTCCTTAGGGTTGCCAAAAACATTCAGTACTTC
TRBD2,TRBV7-2,NA,TRBJ2-5,CASSYQAGGQETQYF,TGTGCCAGCAGCTATCAGGCGGGGGGCCAGGAGACCCAGTACTTC
NA,TRBV9,NA,TRBJ2-2,CASSNGQISTGELFF,TGTGCCAGCAGCAACGGACAGATTTCCACCGGGGAGCTGTTTTTT
NA,TRBV19,NA,TRBJ1-5,CASSSDRIGPQHF,TGTGCCAGTAGTTCCGACAGGATCGGGCCCCAGCATTTT
NA,TRBV7-2,once,TRBJ1-3,CASSPRSTGRNTIYF,TGTGCCAGCAGCCCCCGTAGTACGGGAAGAAACACCATATATTTT
NA,TRBV5-1,NA,TRBJ2-6,CASSDRGTAGANVLTF,TGCGCCAGCAGCGACCGAGGTACGGCTGGGGCCAACGTCCTGACTTTC
TRBD2,TRBV7-9,NA,TRBJ2-1,CASSPTRTSVGGSYNEQFF,TGTGCCAGCAGCCCCACAAGGACTAGCGTGGGGGGGTCCTACAATGAGCAGTTCTTC
NA,TRBV7-2,once,TRBJ1-2,CASSLGQSYGYTF,TGTGCCAGCAGCTTAGGGCAGTCCTATGGCTACACCTTC
NA,TRBV11-1,NA,TRBJ2-1,CASSLGGARREQFF,TGTGCCAGCAGCTTAGGGGGGGCCAGGAGGGAGCAGTTCTTC
TRBD1,TRBV5-1,NA,TRBJ1-1,CASKYQGATEAFF,TGCGCCAGCAAGTATCAGGGGGCGACTGAAGCTTTCTTT
TRBD1,TRBV7-9,NA,TRBJ1-5,CASSLVRTGGNQPQHF,TGTGCCAGCAGCTTAGTTCGTACAGGGGGAAATCAGCCCCAGCATTTT
NA,TRBV6-1,NA,TRBJ2-3,CASSQGGIAVTDTQYF,TGTGCCAGCAGTCAAGGAGGGATTGCGGTCACAGATACGCAGTATTTT
NA,TRBV7-9,NA,TRBJ1-1,CASSSGVQAYGAEAFF,TGTGCCAGCAGCTCCGGTGTCCAGGCTTATGGCGCTGAAGCTTTCTTT
NA,TRBV12-5,NA,TRBJ2-2,CASGKKDLPNTGELFF,TGTGCTAGTGGCAAGAAGGACCTCCCGAACACCGGGGAGCTGTTTTTT
NA,TRBV6-6,NA,TRBJ2-5,CASRGGGQETQYF,TGTGCCAGCAGGGGAGGAGGCCAAGAGACCCAGTACTTC
NA,TRBV5-4,once,TRBJ2-4,CASSLAGGPARYF,TGTGCCAGCAGCTTGGCCGGGGGTCCCGCCCGGTACTTC
TRBD1,TRBV4-1,NA,TRBJ2-1,CASSHLDRGTYNEQFF,TGCGCCAGCAGCCACCTGGACAGGGGAACCTACAATGAGCAGTTCTTC
NA,TRBV5-5,NA,TRBJ1-2,CASSFQQAAQYGYTF,TGTGCCAGCAGCTTCCAACAGGCCGCCCAATATGGCTACACCTTC
NA,TRBV7-6,NA,TRBJ2-5,CASSPRGLGAQETQYF,TGTGCCAGCAGCCCCCGGGGTCTAGGGGCCCAAGAGACCCAGTACTTC
NA,TRBV4-2,NA,TRBJ2-6,CASSQATSSGANVLTF,TGTGCCAGCAGCCAGGCTACGAGCTCTGGGGCCAACGTCCTGACTTTC
TRBD1,TRBV7-9,NA,TRBJ1-1,CASSSRGDSSPEAFF,TGTGCCAGCAGCTCCCGTGGGGACAGCTCACCTGAAGCTTTCTTT
NA,TRBV9,NA,TRBJ2-7,CASSPGATSSYEQYF,TGTGCCAGCAGCCCCGGAGCCACTAGCTCCTACGAGCAGTACTTC
TRBD2,TRBV7-8,NA,TRBJ2-3,CASSPRAGVLGDTQYF,TGTGCCAGCAGCCCGCGAGCGGGGGTTCTCGGAGATACGCAGTATTTT
TRBD1,TRBV5-6,NA,TRBJ2-3,CASSWGPGGFTDTQYF,TGTGCCAGCAGTTGGGGGCCAGGGGGTTTTACAGATACGCAGTATTTT
NA,TRBV7-8,NA,TRBJ2-1,CASSLWGSSYNEQFF,TGTGCCAGCAGCTTGTGGGGGAGCTCCTACAATGAGCAGTTCTTC